The entry below describes one T cell receptor beta chain. Its target is unknown. The record originates from a study of cytomegalovirus exposure and HLA in healthy donors. Study-level findings and limits: In a later analysis, V- and J-gene trimming of beta chains associated with a DCLRE1C missense variant, replicated independently. For cytomegalovirus status, the classifier reportedly gave diagnoses with high specificity and sensitivity. The authors confirmed in vitro that three CMV-associated chains were specific for CMV antigens.

It was with 60 Vbeta and 13 Jbeta primers that the PCR ran. Assay used: immunoSEQ multiplex PCR; TCRdb lists only in-frame clones, some missing. The sample has about 180,000 clones; 75% are singletons. Sequencing used PBMCs. The clonotype was recovered from a male donor in good health and CMV-seronegative.

The CDR3 DNA reads TGTGCCAGCAGTCTAGCGGGGGGGCCTGGCAATGAGCAGTTCTTC. The encoded protein is CASSLAGGPGNEQFF. The chain employs TRBV27 and TRBJ2-1; TRBD2 aligns across 12 bases. V shed 5 bases, J shed 6 bases, and the junction held 5 bases outside the gene matches. Germline V gene sequence: CDR1 MNHEY, CDR2 SMNVEV (reference sequence). The CDR3 spans 15 residues.